This TCR beta chain was found in a study of OX40 agonist ivuxolimab in advanced cancers. Study-wide context: Those treated in dose escalation had hepatocellular carcinoma, melanoma, renal cell cancer or head and neck cancer. Three individuals attained partial responses, comprising one hepatocellular carcinoma case and two cutaneous melanoma cases. With a range of about 23 to 85, age averaged roughly 61 years, and about 80% were male. Antecedent anti-PD-1, anti-PD-L1 or anti-CTLA-4 therapy was permissible, with roughly 36% having received some.

The CDR3 is made up of 16 amino acids. The V end lost 3 bases, the J end lost 4 bases, and 16 bases lay between the germline ends. Looked up from germline, CDR1 is LNHDA and CDR2 is SQIVND (reference sequence). Profiled with immunoSEQ multiplex PCR; TCRdb holds only in-frame clones, not every one. Of about 57,000 clones listed, around 81% are singletons. The sample here was CD4+ or CD8+ T cells sorted from blood, taken in a trial of the OX40 agonist ivuxolimab. The sequence was obtained from an adult with an advanced solid tumor such as melanoma, head and neck, liver or kidney cancer. V usage is TRBV19 and J usage is TRBJ1-5; a possible D gene is TRBD1 (6 bases). The DNA for the CDR3 is TGTGCCAGTAGTATGGGAGGCGGGCAGGGGAATCAGCCCCAGCATTTT. This codes for CASSMGGGQGNQPQHF.